The rows below give T cell receptor beta chains drawn from one sample of a study of metastatic and nonmetastatic thyroid tumors. MiXCR was used by TCRdb to re-call the PCR reads. The data contain around 41,000 clones, roughly 14% of them singletons. Sequenced sample: blood. These receptors came from a female donor with papillary thyroid cancer or a benign thyroid nodule (not recorded which). Some clones in this sample may be carry-over from other donors' samples. Each CDR3 is given with its conserved first and last residue. A D gene is named only where the DNA matches it firmly. Rows give clone size only sometimes, using once, few, many, or a class for an expanded clone.

d_call j_call v_call clone_size cdr3_aa cdr3_nt
. TRBJ2-7 TRBV6-1 medium-sized CAIAPGHSYEQYF TGTGCCATCGCCCCGGGACACTCCTACGAGCAGTACTTC
. TRBJ2-1 TRBV4-1 many CASSPHGTFTYNEQFF TGCGCCAGCAGCCCGCACGGGACATTTACCTACAATGAGCAGTTCTTC
. TRBJ1-1 TRBV28 many CASSLSGGYNTEAFF TGTGCCAGCAGTTTAAGTGGGGGCTATAACACTGAAGCTTTCTTT
. TRBJ2-3 TRBV11-2 many CASSVPLGTVGDTQYF TGTGCCAGCAGTGTTCCTCTGGGGACGGTGGGAGATACGCAGTATTTT
. TRBJ1-2 TRBV10-3 many CAITGSQGYGYTF TGTGCCATCACTGGTAGCCAAGGTTATGGCTACACCTTC
TRBD2 TRBJ2-1 TRBV28 many CASSLPPLGREDEQFF TGTGCCAGCAGTTTGCCCCCCTTGGGGCGGGAGGATGAGCAGTTCTTC
. TRBJ2-3 TRBV29-1 many CSFGPRDTQYF TGCAGCTTCGGACCCAGGGATACGCAGTATTTT
TRBD2 TRBJ2-1 TRBV24-1 . CATSDLGVREGRGDEQFF TGTGCCACCAGTGATTTGGGAGTGCGGGAGGGCCGAGGCGATGAGCAGTTCTTC
TRBD1 TRBJ1-5 TRBV4-2 . CASSLNRGGSNQPQHF TGTGCCAGCAGCCTAAACAGGGGGGGTAGCAATCAGCCCCAGCATTTT
TRBD1 TRBJ1-3 TRBV9 many CASSEGGTDSGNTIYF TGTGCCAGCAGCGAGGGGGGGACAGACTCTGGAAACACCATATATTTT
. TRBJ2-5 TRBV28 many CASSFYFETQYF TGTGCCAGCAGTTTTTATTTTGAGACCCAGTACTTC
. TRBJ2-7 TRBV7-8 many CASSDSTYEQYF TGTGCCAGCAGCGACAGCACCTACGAGCAGTACTTC
. TRBJ1-5 TRBV4-1 many CASSRGAGYNQPQHF TGCGCCAGCAGCCGTGGGGCAGGGTACAATCAGCCCCAGCATTTT
. TRBJ1-2 TRBV30 . CAWSVWVHYGYTF TGTGCCTGGAGTGTATGGGTGCACTATGGCTACACCTTC
TRBD1 TRBJ2-2 TRBV12-3/TRBV12-4 many CASSWDRRPGELFF TGTGCCAGCAGTTGGGACAGGAGACCCGGGGAGCTGTTTTTT
. TRBJ2-7 TRBV6-6 medium-sized CASSYSSYHEQYF TGTGCCAGCAGTTACTCTTCCTACCACGAGCAGTACTTC
. TRBJ2-6 TRBV6-1 medium-sized CASRWGPASGANVLTF TGTGCCAGCAGATGGGGGCCAGCCTCTGGGGCCAACGTCCTGACTTTC
TRBD2 TRBJ2-1 TRBV20-1 many CSAVPGLAAPAPHEQFF TGCAGTGCTGTCCCGGGACTAGCGGCCCCAGCCCCCCATGAGCAGTTCTTC
. TRBJ2-1 TRBV28 many CASSALGGGSYNEQFF TGTGCCAGCAGTGCCTTAGGAGGAGGCTCCTACAATGAGCAGTTCTTC
TRBD2 TRBJ2-1 TRBV7-3 many CASSPTGRAREQFF TGTGCCAGCAGCCCCACCGGGAGGGCGCGGGAGCAGTTCTTC
TRBD2 TRBJ2-3 TRBV30 many CAWSAAGGTDTQYF TGTGCCTGGAGTGCGGCGGGAGGGACAGATACGCAGTATTTT
TRBD1 TRBJ1-6 TRBV28 many CASSLGTGDSPLHF TGTGCCAGCAGTTTAGGGACAGGGGATTCACCCCTCCACTTT
. TRBJ1-2 TRBV5-1 many CASSLSGARGYTF TGCGCCAGCAGCTTGAGCGGGGCGCGGGGCTACACCTTC
. TRBJ1-2 TRBV27 many CASSPEGSNYGYTF TGTGCCAGCAGTCCCGAGGGTTCCAACTATGGCTACACCTTC
. TRBJ2-5 TRBV3-1 many CASSQKRGSRETQYF TGTGCCAGCAGCCAAAAAAGGGGGTCCCGGGAGACCCAGTACTTC
. TRBJ2-1 TRBV28 medium-sized CASSLKRIKRDEQFF TGTGCCAGCAGTTTGAAGCGGATTAAACGCGATGAGCAGTTCTTC
. TRBJ2-2 TRBV2 many CASTGKRAQTGELFF TGTGCCAGCACGGGAAAGCGGGCCCAAACCGGGGAGCTGTTTTTT
. TRBJ1-2 TRBV5-1 many CASSLERGIGGYTF TGCGCCAGCAGCTTGGAACGGGGGATAGGAGGCTACACCTTC